The rows below give T cell receptor beta chains drawn from one sample of a study of T cell repertoires in cytomegalovirus infection. TCRdb analysed the reads with MiXCR anew, one entry per CDR3 protein. The sample shows some 300,000 distinct CDR3 sequences, roughly 17% of them seen only once. The specimen was PBMCs. Receptors were obtained from a human donor in good health (CMV status not recorded). Some clones in this sample may be carry-over from other donors' samples. CDR3s include the opening cysteine and the closing phenylalanine or tryptophan. A D gene is named only where the DNA matches it firmly. Expanded clones are given a class, and other clones once, few, many or no size at all.

J | V | size | D | CDR3 | DNA
TRBJ1-1 | TRBV20-1 | few | TRBD1 | CSASKQGTGATEAFF | TGCAGTGCTAGTAAACAGGGGACGGGGGCCACTGAAGCTTTCTTT
TRBJ2-7 | TRBV4-2 | many | TRBD2 | CASSQAGLAGAEYEQYF | TGTGCCAGCAGCCAGGCAGGTTTAGCGGGGGCAGAATACGAGCAGTACTTC
TRBJ1-1 | TRBV20-1 | few | NA | CSARQANTEAFF | TGCAGTGCTAGACAGGCGAACACTGAAGCTTTCTTT
TRBJ1-4 | TRBV2 | NA | TRBD1 | CASNRGTGNEKLFF | TGTGCCAGCAACCGCGGGACAGGGAATGAAAAACTGTTTTTT
TRBJ1-1 | TRBV18 | NA | NA | CASSPNSRQQTMNTEAFF | TGTGCCAGCTCACCGAACTCGCGACAGCAAACTATGAACACTGAAGCTTTCTTT
TRBJ1-4 | TRBV7-3 | few | NA | CASRPIATNEKLFF | TGTGCCAGCAGGCCCATAGCAACTAATGAAAAACTGTTTTTT
TRBJ1-1 | TRBV4-2 | many | NA | CASSLDTSGNTEAFF | TGTGCCAGCAGCCTGGACACCTCAGGGAACACTGAAGCTTTCTTT
TRBJ1-1 | TRBV28 | few | NA | CASSFPSFEAFF | TGTGCCAGCAGTTTTCCTTCCTTCGAAGCTTTCTTT
TRBJ2-5 | TRBV7-2 | many | TRBD1 | CASSYPTGGEETQYF | TGTGCCAGCAGCTATCCGACAGGGGGGGAAGAGACCCAGTACTTC
TRBJ2-5 | TRBV4-1 | NA | NA | CASSQERDLKTQYF | TGCGCCAGCAGCCAAGAAAGGGACCTAAAGACCCAGTACTTC
TRBJ1-4 | TRBV5-5 | NA | TRBD1 | CASSTLGTDNEKLFF | TGTGCCAGCAGCACCCTCGGGACAGATAATGAAAAACTGTTTTTT
TRBJ2-2 | TRBV3-1 | few | TRBD2 | CASSVLAGGNTGELFF | TGTGCCAGCAGTGTCCTAGCGGGGGGCAACACCGGGGAGCTGTTTTTT
TRBJ1-4 | TRBV10-1 | many | NA | CASSEPQDRRPEKLFF | TGCGCCAGCAGTGAGCCCCAGGACCGTCGTCCTGAAAAACTGTTTTTT
TRBJ1-2 | TRBV7-2 | many | TRBD1 | CASSLDPRGNYGYTF | TGTGCCAGCAGCTTAGACCCCAGGGGGAACTATGGCTACACCTTC
TRBJ2-4 | TRBV6-6 | once | TRBD2 | CASSYSVLRGGGRAKNIQYF | TGTGCCAGCAGTTACTCGGTTTTGCGGGGGGGGGGTAGGGCCAAAAACATTCAGTACTTC
TRBJ1-2 | TRBV6-5 | few | TRBD1 | CASSYRQGNSYGYTF | TGTGCCAGCAGTTACAGACAGGGGAACTCCTATGGCTACACCTTC
TRBJ2-3 | TRBV29-1 | few | TRBD1 | CSGKMTGETDTQYF | TGCAGCGGGAAGATGACAGGGGAGACAGATACGCAGTATTTT
TRBJ2-3 | TRBV20-1 | NA | NA | CSARVSGGGPDTQYF | TGCAGTGCTAGGGTCTCAGGCGGTGGACCAGATACGCAGTATTTT